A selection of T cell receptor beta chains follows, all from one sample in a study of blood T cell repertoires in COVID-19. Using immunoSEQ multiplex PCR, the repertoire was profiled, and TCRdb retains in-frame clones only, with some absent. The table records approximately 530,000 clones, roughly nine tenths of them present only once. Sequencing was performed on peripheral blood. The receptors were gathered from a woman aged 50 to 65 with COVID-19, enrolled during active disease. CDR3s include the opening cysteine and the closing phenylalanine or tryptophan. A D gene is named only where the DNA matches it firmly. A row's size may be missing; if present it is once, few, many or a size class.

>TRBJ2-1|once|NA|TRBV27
CASSLRDTPLNEQFF
TGTGCCAGCAGCCTCCGTGATACTCCCCTCAATGAGCAGTTCTTC
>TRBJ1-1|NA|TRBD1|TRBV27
CASRIRQGGNTEAFF
TGTGCCAGCAGAATCCGACAGGGGGGAAACACTGAAGCTTTCTTT
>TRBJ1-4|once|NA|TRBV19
CASSSQSTNEKLFF
TGTGCCAGTAGTTCCCAGTCAACTAATGAAAAACTGTTTTTT
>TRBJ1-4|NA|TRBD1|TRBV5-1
CASSGRGRNEKLFF
TGCGCCAGCAGTGGTAGGGGGCGGAATGAAAAACTGTTTTTT
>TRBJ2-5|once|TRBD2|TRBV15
CATEGGGRRETQYF
TGTGCCACCGAAGGCGGGGGGCGCCGGGAGACCCAGTACTTC
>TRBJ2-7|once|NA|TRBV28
CASSLRSSYEQYF
TGTGCCAGCAGTTTAAGGAGCTCCTACGAGCAGTACTTC
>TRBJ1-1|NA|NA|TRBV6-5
CASSYSGRGVNTEAFF
TGTGCCAGCAGTTACTCCGGCAGGGGAGTCAACACTGAAGCTTTCTTT
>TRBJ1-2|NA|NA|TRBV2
CASSEGTNRENYGYTF
TGTGCCAGCAGTGAAGGGACGAACAGGGAAAACTATGGCTACACCTTC
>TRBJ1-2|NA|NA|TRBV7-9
CASSSQEEGYTF
TGTGCCAGCAGCTCACAGGAAGAGGGCTACACCTTC
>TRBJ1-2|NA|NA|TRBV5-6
CASSLSGYGYTF
TGTGCCAGCAGCTTGTCGGGATATGGCTACACCTTC
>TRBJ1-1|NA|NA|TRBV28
CASAWESASFEAFF
TGTGCCAGCGCGTGGGAGTCCGCCAGCTTTGAAGCTTTCTTT
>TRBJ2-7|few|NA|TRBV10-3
CAISDGGRGFEQYF
TGTGCCATCAGTGACGGGGGGCGCGGTTTCGAGCAGTACTTC
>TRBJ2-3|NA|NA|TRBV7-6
CASSLVGSYPFTDTQYF
TGTGCCAGCAGCTTAGTTGGCAGTTATCCTTTCACAGATACGCAGTATTTT
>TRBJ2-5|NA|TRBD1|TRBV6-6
CASNRQGGETQYF
TGTGCCAGCAACCGACAGGGCGGGGAGACCCAGTACTTC
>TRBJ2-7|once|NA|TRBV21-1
CASSARFPSGLYEQYF
TGTGCCAGCAGCGCACGGTTTCCTAGCGGCCTCTACGAGCAGTACTTC
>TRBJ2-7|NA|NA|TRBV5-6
CASSLNPGHKSYEQYF
TGTGCCAGCAGCTTGAATCCGGGACATAAGTCCTACGAGCAGTACTTC
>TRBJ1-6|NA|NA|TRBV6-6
CASTAADNSPLHF
TGTGCCAGCACCGCTGCGGATAATTCACCCCTCCACTTT
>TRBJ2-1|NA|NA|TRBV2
CAGALYNEQFF
TGTGCCGGGGCCCTCTACAATGAGCAGTTCTTC
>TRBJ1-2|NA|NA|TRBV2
CASKTIGQYGYTF
TGTGCCAGCAAAACCATCGGACAGTATGGCTACACCTTC
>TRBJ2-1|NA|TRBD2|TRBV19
CASSISSGGAYNEQFF
TGTGCCAGTAGTATCTCTAGCGGGGGGGCCTACAATGAGCAGTTCTTC
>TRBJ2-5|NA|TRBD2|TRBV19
CASSIGGSLEETQYF
TGTGCCAGTAGTATCGGGGGGTCTCTCGAAGAGACCCAGTACTTC
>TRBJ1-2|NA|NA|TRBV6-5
CASSYAKLYGYTF
TGTGCCAGCAGTTACGCCAAGCTGTATGGCTACACCTTC
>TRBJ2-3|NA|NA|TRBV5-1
CASGPHDTDTQYF
TGCGCCAGCGGGCCTCATGACACAGATACGCAGTATTTT
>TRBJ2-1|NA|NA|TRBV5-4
CASSWGPGNEQFF
TGTGCCAGCAGCTGGGGCCCTGGAAATGAGCAGTTCTTC
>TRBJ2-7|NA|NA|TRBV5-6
CASSLGAVPSSYEQYF
TGTGCCAGCAGCTTGGGGGCAGTCCCGAGCTCCTACGAGCAGTACTTC